These T cell receptor beta chains were read from a single sample in a study of a mutant IDH1 vaccine in newly diagnosed glioma. Antigens for these TCRs are unknown. TCRdb's copy holds only in-frame clones and misses some; the assay was immunoSEQ multiplex PCR. Counted here are around 23,000 clones, 84% occurring once; the ten biggest clones make up around 2.8%. Sequencing used PBMCs, obtained from a glioma patient whose treatment included an IDH1 peptide vaccine. These receptors were obtained from a man aged 35 to 55 with glioma. The CDR3 runs from the conserved cysteine through the conserved F or W. A D gene is named only where the DNA matches it firmly. Clone sizes are given selectively: once, few, many, or a class where the clone is expanded.

TRBV27	TRBJ1-2	.	.	TGTGCCAGCAGTCCGGCCGCAAGAAACTATGGCTACACCTTC	CASSPAARNYGYTF
TRBV28	TRBJ2-6	.	.	TGTGCCAGCAGTAGTCACTTGGGGGGCTCTGGGGCCAACGTCCTGACTTTC	CASSSHLGGSGANVLTF
TRBV9	TRBJ2-7	.	.	TGTGCCAGCAGCCCTCAGGGCTACGAGCAGTACTTC	CASSPQGYEQYF
TRBV27	TRBJ2-1	TRBD1	.	TGTGCCAGCAGTGAACGACTGGGACAGCTCAATGAGCAGTTCTTC	CASSERLGQLNEQFF
TRBV18	TRBJ2-1	TRBD1	.	TGTGCCAGCTCCCAGAACAGGGGTGGGAATGAGCAGTTCTTC	CASSQNRGGNEQFF
TRBV28	TRBJ2-1	TRBD2	.	TGTGCCAGCAGTCCCCCGGGACTAGGGGGTAGTCGGAATGAGCAGTTCTTC	CASSPPGLGGSRNEQFF
TRBV7-9	TRBJ1-4	.	.	TGTGCCAGCAGCTCAACAGGGTATCGGGGCGAAAAACTGTTTTTT	CASSSTGYRGEKLFF
TRBV25-1	TRBJ1-1	TRBD1	few	TGTGCCAGCAGTGAATTGGGACAGGTTCGAAAGAACACTGAAGCTTTCTTT	CASSELGQVRKNTEAFF
TRBV11-2	TRBJ2-2	TRBD1	.	TGTGCCAGCAGCTTAAGCGGTCAGGGGGCCGGGGAGCTGTTTTTT	CASSLSGQGAGELFF
TRBV19	TRBJ1-2	.	.	TGTGCCACCTTCAGGGGAGACTATGGCTACACCTTC	CATFRGDYGYTF
TRBV6-1	TRBJ2-7	.	.	TGTGCCATCCGGCCGGGACGCCGAATCGAGCAGTACTTC	CAIRPGRRIEQYF
TRBV5-1	TRBJ2-2	.	once	TGCGCCAGCAGCCCCAGGGGCACCGGGGAGCTGTTTTTT	CASSPRGTGELFF
TRBV21-1	TRBJ1-1	.	.	TGTGCCAGCAGCAAAAGGCGGGGCCCGGAAGCTTTCTTT	CASSKRRGPEAFF
TRBV27	TRBJ1-2	TRBD1	.	TGTGCCAGCAGTCCGGGGACAGGCTATGGCTACACCTTC	CASSPGTGYGYTF
TRBV10-3	TRBJ2-4	TRBD1	.	TGTGCCATCAGTGCCGGGACAGGGGGCAAAAACATTCAGTACTTC	CAISAGTGGKNIQYF
TRBV28	TRBJ1-2	TRBD1	.	TGTGCCAGCAGTATGGACAGGGTTGGTGGTGGCTACACCTTC	CASSMDRVGGGYTF
TRBV27	TRBJ2-3	.	.	TGTGCCAGCAGTTTAGCGGGAAGGAGCACAGATACGCAGTATTTT	CASSLAGRSTDTQYF
TRBV18	TRBJ1-5	.	.	TGTGCCAGCTCACCGGGGGGTCGAAATCAGCCCCAGCATTTT	CASSPGGRNQPQHF
TRBV7-9	TRBJ2-2	TRBD2	.	TGTGCCAGCAGCTCAATAGCGGGAGGGCCCGGGGAGCTGTTTTTT	CASSSIAGGPGELFF
TRBV2	TRBJ2-5	TRBD1	.	TGTGCCAGCAGTACTCCGGACAGGGAGATTGGGGAGACCCAGTACTTC	CASSTPDREIGETQYF
TRBV29-1	TRBJ1-2	.	.	TGCAGCGTTGAATCGGGACCCTATGGCTACACCTTC	CSVESGPYGYTF
TRBV4-3	TRBJ2-7	.	.	TGCGCCAGCAGCCCTAGTTGGGTGGCCTCCTACGAGCAGTACTTC	CASSPSWVASYEQYF
TRBV25-1	TRBJ1-3	.	.	TGTGCCAGCAGCCTCGGGGCCTACTCTGGAAACACCATATATTTT	CASSLGAYSGNTIYF
TRBV18	TRBJ2-2	TRBD2	.	TGTGCCAGCTCACCACCGGCGGGAGGGCCGAACACCGGGGAGCTGTTTTTT	CASSPPAGGPNTGELFF
TRBV5-3	TRBJ2-7	.	once	TGTGCCAGAGACGGGAGCTCCTACGAGCAGTACTTC	CARDGSSYEQYF
TRBV6-6	TRBJ1-1	.	.	TGTGCCAGCAGGAGGGGGGAAACTGAAGCTTTCTTT	CASRRGETEAFF
TRBV6-5	TRBJ2-5	TRBD2	.	TGTGCCAGCCGAAGCGGGAGAGAGACCCAGTACTTC	CASRSGRETQYF
TRBV2	TRBJ2-5	.	.	TGTGCCAGGACACGGACAGCCAACCACCAAGAGACCCAGTACTTC	CARTRTANHQETQYF
TRBV27	TRBJ1-1	.	.	TGTGCCAGCAGTTTAATGCTGAACACTGAAGCTTTCTTT	CASSLMLNTEAFF
TRBV7-2	TRBJ2-7	.	once	TGTGCCAGCAGCTTATGGGACTACGAGCAGTACTTC	CASSLWDYEQYF
TRBV29-1	TRBJ2-7	TRBD2	once	TGCAGCGTTGTAGGGCGGGAGGGCTCCTACGAGCAGTACTTC	CSVVGREGSYEQYF
TRBV2	TRBJ2-7	.	.	TGTGCCAGCAGTATTTGCGGGAACTGCGAGCAGTACTTC	CASSICGNCEQYF
TRBV18	TRBJ1-1	.	.	TGTGCCAGCTCACCAGGGACTGAAGCTTTCTTT	CASSPGTEAFF
TRBV14	TRBJ1-1	.	.	TGTGCCAGCAGCCCGACCTCCAGCTTGAACACTGAAGCTTTCTTT	CASSPTSSLNTEAFF
TRBV27	TRBJ1-4	TRBD1	.	TGTGCCAGCAGATCGGGACAGCCTAATGAAAAACTGTTTTTT	CASRSGQPNEKLFF
TRBV7-2	TRBJ1-3	TRBD1	.	TGTGCCAGCAGCCGTGACAGGGCCGGAAACACCATATATTTT	CASSRDRAGNTIYF
TRBV18	TRBJ1-1	.	few	TGTGCCAGCTCACCTTCACAAGACACTGAAGCTTTCTTT	CASSPSQDTEAFF
TRBV15	TRBJ2-1	TRBD1	.	TGTGCCACCAGCAGAGAACCAGGGGGCTCTAATGAGCAGTTCTTC	CATSREPGGSNEQFF
TRBV12-1	TRBJ2-2	.	.	TGTGCCAGCAGCTTTGGAGGCAGGGGGCACACCGGGGAGCTGTTTTTT	CASSFGGRGHTGELFF
TRBV5-1	TRBJ2-3	TRBD1	.	TGCGCCAGCAGCTTAGGGACAGGGACCGATACGCAGTATTTT	CASSLGTGTDTQYF
TRBV4-3	TRBJ1-5	.	.	TGCGCCAGCAGCCAAGCATACATGAGCAATCAGCCCCAGCATTTT	CASSQAYMSNQPQHF
TRBV28	TRBJ1-2	.	few	TGTGCCAGCAGTTTCGAGGGGCGGTACTATGGCTACACCTTC	CASSFEGRYYGYTF
TRBV10-3	TRBJ1-4	TRBD1	.	TGTGCCATCAAACCCAGGACAGGGGAAAAACTGTTTTTT	CAIKPRTGEKLFF
TRBV7-3	TRBJ2-5	.	.	TGTGCCAGCAGCTTAACTGCTAACAAAGAGACCCAGTACTTC	CASSLTANKETQYF
TRBV7-2	TRBJ2-5	TRBD1	.	TGTGCCAGCAGCTCTTTGACAGGGGCAGAGACCCAGTACTTC	CASSSLTGAETQYF
TRBV27	TRBJ2-1	.	.	TGTGCCAGCAGTTTCGGGGCGGAACGTGAGTTCTTC	CASSFGAEREFF